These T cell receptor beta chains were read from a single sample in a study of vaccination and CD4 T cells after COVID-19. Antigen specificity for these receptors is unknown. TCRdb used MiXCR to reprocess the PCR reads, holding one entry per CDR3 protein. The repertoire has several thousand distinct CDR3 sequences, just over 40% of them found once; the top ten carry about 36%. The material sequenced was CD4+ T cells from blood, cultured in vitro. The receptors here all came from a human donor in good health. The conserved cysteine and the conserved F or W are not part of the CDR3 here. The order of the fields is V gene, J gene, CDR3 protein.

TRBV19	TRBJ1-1	ASSMYSQNTEAF
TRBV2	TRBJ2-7	ARRRRGSYEQY
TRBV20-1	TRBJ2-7	SAFTGFHEQY
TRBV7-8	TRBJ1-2	ASSYRGRNLDYGYT
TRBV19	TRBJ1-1	ASSRTATMNTEAF
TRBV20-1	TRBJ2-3	SHREFGTDTQY
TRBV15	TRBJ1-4	ATSRDRQGHEKLF
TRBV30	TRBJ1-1	AWGGGRGTEAF
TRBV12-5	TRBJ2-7	ASGLGQVNYEQY
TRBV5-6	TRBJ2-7	ASSFYGSFLRDEQY
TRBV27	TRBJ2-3	ASSLSPSGSATQY
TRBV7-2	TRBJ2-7	ASSDGASVFYEQY
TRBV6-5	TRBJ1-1	ASSYSRGMGTEAF
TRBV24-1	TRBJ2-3	ATSDQTEATDTQY
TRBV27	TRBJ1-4	ASSLQRGSNEKLF
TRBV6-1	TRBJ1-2	ASSEALRDLYGYT
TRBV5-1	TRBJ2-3	ASSFDRARGDTQY
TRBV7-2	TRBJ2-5	ASSPGQRQETQY
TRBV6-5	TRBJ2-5	ASSYASVGLQETQY
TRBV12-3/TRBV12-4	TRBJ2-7	ASSGSGHGYEQY
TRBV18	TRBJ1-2	ASSLSLDSMRGYT
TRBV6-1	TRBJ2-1	ASSEGWEQF
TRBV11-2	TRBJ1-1	ASSLDPPTGGTEAF
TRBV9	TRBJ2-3	ASSVGPGAREVDTQY
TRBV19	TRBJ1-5	ASRDPGQGYNQPQH
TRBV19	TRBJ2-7	ASSTGQGYEQY
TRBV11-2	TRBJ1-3	ASSSGTGDGNTIY
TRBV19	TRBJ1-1	ASSIRTGDTEAF
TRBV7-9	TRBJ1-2	AGGSGAANYGYT
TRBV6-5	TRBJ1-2	ASSYGGGIPLGYT
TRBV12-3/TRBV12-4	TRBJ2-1	ASILRGTSTAEQF
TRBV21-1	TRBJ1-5	ASSTPRDRGAQPQH
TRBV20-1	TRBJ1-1	SARDPVRNTEAF
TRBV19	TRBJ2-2	ASSISLASTGELF
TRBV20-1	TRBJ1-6	SALLAAAFERPLH
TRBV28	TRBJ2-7	ASSLHRLTYEQY
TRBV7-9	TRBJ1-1	ASSLGQGEAF
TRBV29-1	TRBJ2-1	SVVRGGRGRVSGNNEQF
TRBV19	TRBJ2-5	ASSISETQY
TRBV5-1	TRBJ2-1	ASSSGTRGNEQF
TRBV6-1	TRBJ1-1	ASSPGVVGMNTEAF
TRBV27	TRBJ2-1	ASSPAGGASYNEQF
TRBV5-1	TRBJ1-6	ASSLAPGNSPLH
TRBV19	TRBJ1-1	ASSSWPEAF
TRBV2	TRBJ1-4	ASGDRGLF
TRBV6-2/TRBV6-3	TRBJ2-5	ASRHLGQAIQETQY